The clone carrying this T cell receptor (beta chain) has more than one count but fewer than ten. Its antigen is currently unknown. Unmatched junction bases numbered 15, after V lost 2 bases and J lost 3 bases. Germline assignment: CDR1 MRHNA and CDR2 SNTAGT. CDR3 length: 20 amino acids. The sample originates from a study of cytomegalovirus exposure and HLA in healthy donors. In the study overall: A previous analysis identified 95 million to 140 million unique TCR beta sequences derived from some 200 million T cells. Caucasian-associated ancestry cluster membership applied to approximately 84% of 398 genotyped donors. Whole-study findings and limits: With further analysis later on, most CMV-associated TCR beta chains appeared HLA-restricted. Investigators reported approximately 170 TCR beta chains as tied to cytomegalovirus.

The PCR contained 60 Vbeta and 13 Jbeta primers. Clones were read by immunoSEQ multiplex PCR, and TCRdb kept only the in-frame ones, dropping some. This repertoire shows some 150,000 clones, less than 85% found once; its top ten account for about 1.5%. This chain uses TRBV6-4 with TRBJ2-2; 10 bases line up with TRBD2. The origin of this receptor is a man aged 35-49 years in good health and CMV-seronegative. Sequencing was done on a sample of PBMCs. The CDR3 DNA sequence: TGTGCCAGCAGTGACAGGATAGAACTAGCGGGGCGACCGGACACCGGGGAGCTGTTTTTT. The encoded protein is CASSDRIELAGRPDTGELFF.